This T cell receptor (beta chain) is drawn from a study of blood T cell repertoires in COVID-19. Trimming cost V 4 bases and J 0 bases; bases outside gene matches: 10. The CDR3 contains 18 residues. Germline values: CDR1 MNHEY, CDR2 SVGEGT. TCRdb keeps only in-frame clones here, not all; method: immunoSEQ multiplex PCR. This sample carries under 300,000 clones, about nine tenths of them seen once, and the ten largest clones take just over 7%. V usage is TRBV6-2 or TRBV6-3 and J usage is TRBJ1-4; 8 nucleotides align to TRBD1. Sequenced material: peripheral blood. This receptor was obtained from a man aged 60 to 75 who had recovered from COVID-19. Written as DNA, the CDR3 is TGTGCCAGCAGTTCGCCGCACAGGGGGGCCGCAACTAATGAAAAACTGTTTTTT. This codes for CASSSPHRGAATNEKLFF.